The 10 T cell receptor beta chains below all came from one sample that was sequenced in a study of shared clonotypes between healthy human individuals. Profiled with immunoSEQ multiplex PCR; TCRdb holds only in-frame clones, not every one. Among about 2.4 million clones, approximately 93% were seen once, and the ten largest hold approximately 0.35%. The sample was naive CD4+ T cells from PBMCs. This sample's subset: CD45RA+ positively selected. The receptors shown here come from a man aged 18 to 30 in good health. Some clones in this sample may be carry-over from other donors' samples.

This chain joins TRBV2 and TRBJ2-4; a possible D gene is TRBD1 (6 bases). Per the germline V gene, CDR1 is SNHLY and CDR2 is FYNNEI. Between the trimmed V and J ends, which lost 5 bases and 1 base, there was a span of 15 bases. The CDR3 is 16 amino acids. The chain's CDR3 is CASSKYTQGAKNIQYF. DNA of the CDR3: TGTGCCAGCAGTAAATATACCCAGGGGGCCAAAAACATTCAGTACTTC.

The rearrangement links TRBV9 to TRBJ2-3; 7 nucleotides align to TRBD2. V lost 3 bases, J lost 0 bases, and 4 bases stayed unmatched. Germline-derived CDR1 and CDR2 are SGDLS and YYNGEE. This CDR3 is built from 15 residues. The CDR3 region has the DNA TGTGCCAGCAGCGCGACTAGCCTAAGCACAGATACGCAGTATTTT. Protein product: CASSATSLSTDTQYF.

Details on this clone: The identical CDR3 is also encoded by other nucleotide sequences in the sample. This chain links TRBV19 with TRBJ2-7, with 8 bases aligning to TRBD2. There are 14 residues in the CDR3. The germline gives CDR1 LNHDA, CDR2 SQIVND (reference sequence). The J segment lost 4 bases and the V segment lost 3 bases, leaving 5 bases of the junction unmatched. This CDR3 reads CASSIPGLAYEQYF. In DNA form, the CDR3 reads TGTGCCAGTAGTATCCCTGGACTAGCTTACGAGCAGTACTTC. The full variable domain, its missing parts supplied by reference TRBV19 and TRBJ2-7, is DGGITQSPKYLFRKEGQNVTLSCEQNLNHDAMYWYRQDPGQGLRLIYYSQIVNDFQKGDIAEGYSVSREKKESFPLTVTSAQKNPTAFYLCASSIPGLAYEQYFGPGTRLTVT.

The genes are TRBV5-1 and TRBJ2-5; 8 bases agree with TRBD1. With 3 bases clipped from V and 7 bases from J, the junction kept 2 bases outside the gene matches. The germline V gene has CDR1 SGHRS and CDR2 YFSETQ. The CDR3 is 12 residues long. The CDR3 sequence: CASSSGQGTQYF. CDR3 sequence (DNA): TGCGCCAGCAGCTCCGGACAGGGGACCCAGTACTTC. The variable domain in full, completed from reference TRBV5-1 and TRBJ2-5, reads KAGVTQTPRYLIKTRGQQVTLSCSPISGHRSVSWYQQTPGQGLQFLFEYFSETQRNKGNFPGRFSGRQFSNSRSEMNVSTLELGDSALYLCASSSGQGTQYFGPGTRLLVL.

The chain joins TRBV13 to TRBJ2-5; 9 bases line up with TRBD2. The CDR3 runs 16 residues. Germline V gives CDR1 PRHDT, CDR2 FYEKMQ (reference sequence). J was trimmed by 2 bases and V by 4 bases; bases with no gene match: 8. Here the CDR3 reads CASSSTRLAAQETQYF. CDR3 sequence (DNA): TGTGCCAGCAGCTCCACCCGACTAGCGGCTCAAGAGACCCAGTACTTC.

The gene calls are TRBV28 and TRBJ2-3; 9 nucleotides match TRBD2. CDR3 length equals 18 residues. The V segment lost 3 bases and the J segment 1 base; nucleotides outside the gene matches: 11. The V gene's germline CDR1 is MDHEN and CDR2 SYDVKM. CDR3 DNA sequence: TGTGCCAGCAGTTTGCGGGGGCTAGCGGGGATGGGCACAGATACGCAGTATTTT. This translates into CASSLRGLAGMGTDTQYF.

The gene calls are TRBV28 and TRBJ2-2; TRBD2 agrees at 10 bases. The CDR3 is made up of 14 amino acids. The V and J ends lost 8 bases and 5 bases, in that order; junction bases with no gene match: 5. In germline, CDR1 is MDHEN, CDR2 SYDVKM. In DNA, the CDR3 is TGTGCCAGCGTAGCGGGAGGCGAAACCGGGGAGCTGTTTTTT. Translated, it gives CASVAGGETGELFF. The full variable domain, completed using reference TRBV28 and TRBJ2-2, is DVKVTQSSRYLVKRTGEKVFLECVQDMDHENMFWYRQDPGLGLRLIYFSYDVKMKEKGDIPEGYSVSREKKERFSLILESASTNQTSMYLCASVAGGETGELFFGEGSRLTVL.

The rearrangement uses TRBV6-6 and TRBJ2-7, with TRBD1 matching 9 bases. V shed 5 bases, J shed 2 bases, and the junction held 7 bases outside the gene matches. The CDR3 extends over 15 amino acids. The V gene's germline CDR1 is MNHNY and CDR2 SVGAGI (reference sequence). This chain's CDR3 is CASSGGTGSPYEQYF. The CDR3 DNA is TGTGCCAGCAGTGGGGGGACAGGGAGCCCCTACGAGCAGTACTTC.

This sequence joins TRBV18 and TRBJ2-7, with D maybe TRBD2 (6 bases). Looked up from germline, CDR1 is KGHSH and CDR2 is LQKENI. With 4 bases removed from V and 0 bases from J, the gap between germline ends came to 13 bases. CDR3 length equals 15 residues. Here the CDR3 reads CASSRNSGTSYEQYF. The CDR3 coding sequence is TGTGCCAGCTCACGGAATAGCGGTACCTCCTACGAGCAGTACTTC.

This rearrangement joins TRBV4-1 to TRBJ2-3; D gene uncertain. V lost 0 bases and J lost 6, with 19 bases in between. The CDR3 sequence is 17 residues long. CDR1 and CDR2 from the germline V gene are MGHRA and YSYEKL. CDR3 in amino acids: CASSQEVGPEPSDTQYF. CDR3 in DNA: TGCGCCAGCAGCCAAGAGGTCGGGCCGGAACCGTCGGATACGCAGTATTTT.